Listed below are T cell receptor beta chains from one sample, sequenced in a study of CD8 T cells in Susac syndrome. TCRdb redid the calling of the immunoSEQ multiplex PCR reads with MiXCR, one entry per CDR3 protein. The sample holds about 240,000 distinct CDR3 sequences, 90% to 97% seen once. Sequences were obtained from CD4+ T cells from PBMCs. These receptors originate from a human donor with Susac syndrome. CDR3s include the opening cysteine and the closing phenylalanine or tryptophan. Each record gives: clone size, V gene, CDR3 length, J gene, D gene, CDR3 protein, CDR3 DNA. The D gene is left open where the match is weak. Clone size is not always given. Where it is, it says once, few, many or a class for expanded clones.

abundance: -
v_gene: TRBV29-1
len: 12
j_gene: TRBJ1-1
d_gene: -
CDR3aa: CSVSDLNTEAFF
CDR3nt: TGCAGCGTTTCCGACCTGAACACTGAAGCTTTCTTT

abundance: -
v_gene: TRBV29-1
len: 13
j_gene: TRBJ2-2
d_gene: -
CDR3aa: CSAGRGGGGELFF
CDR3nt: TGCAGCGCGGGAAGAGGGGGTGGCGGGGAGCTGTTTTTT

abundance: -
v_gene: TRBV3-1
len: 13
j_gene: TRBJ2-2
d_gene: -
CDR3aa: CASSQGYGTELFF
CDR3nt: TGTGCCAGCAGCCAGGGTTACGGCACGGAGCTGTTTTTT

abundance: -
v_gene: TRBV6-2/TRBV6-3
len: 22
j_gene: TRBJ2-3
d_gene: TRBD1
CDR3aa: CASSRTSTGGLSIRGPPDTQYF
CDR3nt: TGTGCCAGCAGTAGGACCTCGACAGGGGGCCTTTCGATCAGGGGGCCCCCAGATACGCAGTATTTT

abundance: -
v_gene: TRBV5-8
len: 13
j_gene: TRBJ1-5
d_gene: TRBD1
CDR3aa: CASSRDRGEPQHF
CDR3nt: TGTGCCAGCAGTCGGGACAGGGGAGAGCCCCAGCATTTT

abundance: -
v_gene: TRBV20-1
len: 13
j_gene: TRBJ2-4
d_gene: -
CDR3aa: CSGWRGAKNIQYF
CDR3nt: TGCAGTGGGTGGAGGGGTGCCAAAAACATTCAGTACTTC

abundance: -
v_gene: TRBV5-6
len: 14
j_gene: TRBJ1-1
d_gene: -
CDR3aa: CASSETGKDTEAFF
CDR3nt: TGTGCCAGCAGTGAAACAGGGAAGGACACTGAAGCTTTCTTT

abundance: -
v_gene: TRBV5-1
len: 15
j_gene: TRBJ2-5
d_gene: TRBD1
CDR3aa: CASRGGRADQETQYF
CDR3nt: TGCGCCAGCAGAGGGGGCAGAGCAGACCAAGAGACCCAGTACTTC

abundance: -
v_gene: TRBV29-1
len: 14
j_gene: TRBJ2-1
d_gene: TRBD2
CDR3aa: CSAESGRSFNEQFF
CDR3nt: TGCAGCGCCGAGAGCGGGAGGTCTTTCAATGAGCAGTTCTTC

abundance: once
v_gene: TRBV24-1
len: 16
j_gene: TRBJ2-1
d_gene: -
CDR3aa: CATSDWDILHGDEQFF
CDR3nt: TGTGCCACCAGTGATTGGGACATCCTCCACGGCGATGAGCAGTTCTTC

abundance: -
v_gene: TRBV7-2
len: 14
j_gene: TRBJ2-5
d_gene: -
CDR3aa: CASTIMGGQETQYF
CDR3nt: TGTGCCAGCACCATAATGGGGGGCCAAGAGACCCAGTACTTC

abundance: -
v_gene: TRBV2
len: 14
j_gene: TRBJ2-1
d_gene: -
CDR3aa: CASSDPNTSGKQFF
CDR3nt: TGTGCCAGCAGTGATCCCAATACGAGTGGCAAGCAGTTCTTC

abundance: once
v_gene: TRBV2
len: 14
j_gene: TRBJ2-2
d_gene: -
CDR3aa: CASSTTSNTGELFF
CDR3nt: TGTGCCAGCTCCACGACATCGAACACCGGGGAGCTGTTTTTT

abundance: once
v_gene: TRBV5-1
len: 16
j_gene: TRBJ2-4
d_gene: -
CDR3aa: CASTPMSFGTSDIQYF
CDR3nt: TGCGCCAGTACTCCGATGTCCTTCGGGACTTCGGACATTCAGTACTTC

abundance: -
v_gene: TRBV20-1
len: 15
j_gene: TRBJ2-1
d_gene: -
CDR3aa: CSAGVSVAKYNEQFF
CDR3nt: TGCAGTGCCGGTGTTAGTGTAGCCAAATACAATGAGCAGTTCTTC

abundance: -
v_gene: TRBV7-9
len: 13
j_gene: TRBJ2-1
d_gene: -
CDR3aa: CASSAGRGQEQFF
CDR3nt: TGTGCCAGCAGCGCAGGGAGGGGGCAGGAGCAGTTCTTC

abundance: -
v_gene: TRBV28
len: 11
j_gene: TRBJ2-1
d_gene: -
CDR3aa: CASNSEVEQFF
CDR3nt: TGTGCCAGCAATTCAGAAGTTGAGCAGTTCTTC

abundance: -
v_gene: TRBV27
len: 17
j_gene: TRBJ2-1
d_gene: TRBD2
CDR3aa: CATRTSTGLAGVGEQFF
CDR3nt: TGTGCCACCCGAACCTCAACCGGACTAGCGGGAGTCGGGGAGCAGTTCTTC

abundance: -
v_gene: TRBV28
len: 13
j_gene: TRBJ2-5
d_gene: -
CDR3aa: CASSNFKRETQYF
CDR3nt: TGTGCCAGCAGTAATTTCAAGAGAGAGACCCAGTACTTC

abundance: -
v_gene: TRBV12-3/TRBV12-4
len: 14
j_gene: TRBJ2-1
d_gene: TRBD2
CDR3aa: CASTRLAGDGEQFF
CDR3nt: TGTGCCAGCACGCGACTAGCGGGAGACGGTGAGCAGTTCTTC

abundance: -
v_gene: TRBV4-1
len: 17
j_gene: TRBJ2-7
d_gene: -
CDR3aa: CASSQDRGSAQSYEQYF
CDR3nt: TGCGCCAGCAGCCAGGACCGGGGGAGCGCCCAGTCCTACGAGCAGTACTTC

abundance: -
v_gene: TRBV29-1
len: 13
j_gene: TRBJ2-7
d_gene: TRBD2
CDR3aa: CSVGLAGNLEQYF
CDR3nt: TGCAGCGTTGGACTAGCGGGCAACCTAGAGCAGTACTTC

abundance: once
v_gene: TRBV15
len: 11
j_gene: TRBJ2-5
d_gene: -
CDR3aa: CATRQAETQYF
CDR3nt: TGTGCCACCCGACAGGCCGAGACCCAGTACTTC

abundance: -
v_gene: TRBV28
len: 15
j_gene: TRBJ2-1
d_gene: TRBD2
CDR3aa: CASSGPGGAVGEQFF
CDR3nt: TGTGCCAGCAGTGGCCCCGGGGGGGCGGTCGGTGAGCAGTTCTTC

abundance: -
v_gene: TRBV12-3/TRBV12-4
len: 14
j_gene: TRBJ2-5
d_gene: -
CDR3aa: CASSLGVLGETQYF
CDR3nt: TGTGCCAGCAGTTTAGGGGTATTGGGCGAGACCCAGTACTTC

abundance: once
v_gene: TRBV2
len: 14
j_gene: TRBJ2-3
d_gene: -
CDR3aa: CASSEVRFTDTQYF
CDR3nt: TGTGCCAGCAGTGAAGTCCGGTTCACAGATACGCAGTATTTT

abundance: -
v_gene: TRBV9
len: 13
j_gene: TRBJ2-4
d_gene: TRBD1
CDR3aa: CASSTQGAGIQYF
CDR3nt: TGTGCCAGCAGTACACAGGGGGCAGGCATTCAGTACTTC

abundance: once
v_gene: TRBV16
len: 14
j_gene: TRBJ1-1
d_gene: -
CDR3aa: CASSRRPGQTEAFF
CDR3nt: TGTGCCAGCAGCCGGCGACCGGGACAAACTGAAGCTTTCTTT

abundance: -
v_gene: TRBV29-1
len: 14
j_gene: TRBJ2-3
d_gene: -
CDR3aa: CSVALGGSTDTQYF
CDR3nt: TGCAGCGTTGCCCTGGGCGGAAGCACAGATACGCAGTATTTT

abundance: once
v_gene: TRBV12-3/TRBV12-4
len: 15
j_gene: TRBJ2-3
d_gene: TRBD2
CDR3aa: CASSVAGGITDTQYF
CDR3nt: TGTGCCAGCAGTGTAGCGGGAGGGATCACAGATACGCAGTATTTT

abundance: -
v_gene: TRBV7-2
len: 13
j_gene: TRBJ1-2
d_gene: -
CDR3aa: CASSLGLPDGYTF
CDR3nt: TGTGCCAGCAGCTTAGGGTTACCAGATGGCTACACCTTC

abundance: -
v_gene: TRBV12-3/TRBV12-4
len: 14
j_gene: TRBJ1-2
d_gene: TRBD1
CDR3aa: CASSPGQGAGGYTF
CDR3nt: TGTGCCAGCAGTCCAGGACAGGGGGCTGGTGGCTACACCTTC

abundance: -
v_gene: TRBV20-1
len: 16
j_gene: TRBJ1-2
d_gene: -
CDR3aa: CSARDPPTYANYGYTF
CDR3nt: TGCAGTGCTAGAGATCCCCCGACATATGCTAACTATGGCTACACCTTC

abundance: once
v_gene: TRBV20-1
len: 13
j_gene: TRBJ1-1
d_gene: -
CDR3aa: CSASNPMNTEAFF
CDR3nt: TGCAGTGCTAGTAATCCCATGAACACTGAAGCTTTCTTT

abundance: -
v_gene: TRBV27
len: 15
j_gene: TRBJ2-5
d_gene: TRBD2
CDR3aa: CASSLGTSRQETQYF
CDR3nt: TGTGCCAGCAGTCTGGGGACTAGTCGGCAAGAGACCCAGTACTTC

abundance: once
v_gene: TRBV30
len: 14
j_gene: TRBJ1-1
d_gene: -
CDR3aa: CAWSFQGENTEAFF
CDR3nt: TGTGCCTGGAGTTTCCAGGGCGAGAACACTGAAGCTTTCTTT

abundance: -
v_gene: TRBV2
len: 15
j_gene: TRBJ2-5
d_gene: TRBD1
CDR3aa: CAIRDRGSSQETQYF
CDR3nt: TGTGCCATCCGGGACAGGGGGTCTTCCCAAGAGACCCAGTACTTC

abundance: -
v_gene: TRBV4-1
len: 16
j_gene: TRBJ2-7
d_gene: TRBD1
CDR3aa: CASSRDRGEVLHEQYF
CDR3nt: TGCGCCAGCAGCCGGGACAGGGGCGAGGTTCTCCACGAGCAGTACTTC

abundance: -
v_gene: TRBV13
len: 13
j_gene: TRBJ2-7
d_gene: -
CDR3aa: CASSLKSPRRQYF
CDR3nt: TGTGCCAGCAGCTTAAAGTCCCCTCGGAGGCAGTACTTC

abundance: -
v_gene: TRBV3-1
len: 14
j_gene: TRBJ2-1
d_gene: -
CDR3aa: CASSFQTLYNEQFF
CDR3nt: TGTGCCAGCAGCTTCCAGACCCTCTACAATGAGCAGTTCTTC

abundance: -
v_gene: TRBV20-1
len: 13
j_gene: TRBJ2-3
d_gene: -
CDR3aa: CSVAPKVVDTQYF
CDR3nt: TGCAGCGTAGCCCCCAAGGTCGTGGATACGCAGTATTTT

abundance: -
v_gene: TRBV12-3/TRBV12-4
len: 14
j_gene: TRBJ2-7
d_gene: TRBD1
CDR3aa: CASSLDRGRDEQYF
CDR3nt: TGTGCCAGCAGTTTGGACAGGGGCCGGGACGAGCAGTACTTC

abundance: -
v_gene: TRBV21-1
len: 16
j_gene: TRBJ2-7
d_gene: -
CDR3aa: CASSKAGRRAVYEQYF
CDR3nt: TGTGCCAGCAGCAAAGCTGGACGGCGTGCTGTCTACGAGCAGTACTTC

abundance: -
v_gene: TRBV30
len: 15
j_gene: TRBJ2-1
d_gene: -
CDR3aa: CAWSLFRRLNNEQFF
CDR3nt: TGTGCCTGGAGTCTCTTCCGTAGGTTAAACAATGAGCAGTTCTTC

abundance: -
v_gene: TRBV12-3/TRBV12-4
len: 12
j_gene: TRBJ1-2
d_gene: -
CDR3aa: CASSLAFGLLTF
CDR3nt: TGTGCCAGCAGTTTAGCCTTCGGACTACTCACCTTC

abundance: once
v_gene: TRBV4-1
len: 17
j_gene: TRBJ2-2
d_gene: TRBD2
CDR3aa: CASSQDSGRVNTGELFF
CDR3nt: TGCGCCAGCAGCCAAGATAGCGGGAGGGTTAACACCGGGGAGCTGTTTTTT

abundance: -
v_gene: TRBV20-1
len: 15
j_gene: TRBJ2-5
d_gene: -
CDR3aa: CSARDWRGVLETQYF
CDR3nt: TGCAGTGCTAGAGATTGGCGGGGAGTATTAGAGACCCAGTACTTC

abundance: -
v_gene: TRBV12-3/TRBV12-4
len: 12
j_gene: TRBJ2-7
d_gene: -
CDR3aa: CASSLGGTARAF
CDR3nt: TGTGCCAGCAGTTTAGGGGGGACGGCGCGGGCTTTC

abundance: -
v_gene: TRBV28
len: 13
j_gene: TRBJ2-7
d_gene: -
CDR3aa: CASSLGQPREQYF
CDR3nt: TGTGCCAGCAGTCTCGGACAGCCTCGGGAGCAGTACTTC

abundance: -
v_gene: TRBV25-1
len: 17
j_gene: TRBJ2-7
d_gene: TRBD1
CDR3aa: CASSEARDSLSSYEQYF
CDR3nt: TGTGCCAGCAGTGAGGCCCGGGACAGCCTGAGCTCCTACGAGCAGTACTTC

abundance: -
v_gene: TRBV20-1
len: 14
j_gene: TRBJ2-7
d_gene: -
CDR3aa: CSARLRRASYEQYF
CDR3nt: TGCAGTGCTAGACTTCGGAGGGCCTCCTACGAGCAGTACTTC

abundance: -
v_gene: TRBV3-1
len: 13
j_gene: TRBJ1-1
d_gene: -
CDR3aa: CASSHSAGTEAFF
CDR3nt: TGTGCCAGCAGCCACTCGGCCGGTACTGAAGCTTTCTTT

abundance: -
v_gene: TRBV12-3/TRBV12-4
len: 13
j_gene: TRBJ1-1
d_gene: -
CDR3aa: CASREIGTTEAFF
CDR3nt: TGTGCCAGCAGGGAAATAGGGACAACTGAAGCTTTCTTT

abundance: -
v_gene: TRBV2
len: 16
j_gene: TRBJ1-2
d_gene: TRBD1
CDR3aa: CASSEAQGGLSYGYTF
CDR3nt: TGTGCCAGCAGTGAAGCACAGGGGGGGCTGAGCTATGGCTACACCTTC

abundance: -
v_gene: TRBV24-1
len: 16
j_gene: TRBJ2-3
d_gene: -
CDR3aa: CATSPAGYTGTDTQYF
CDR3nt: TGTGCCACCAGTCCAGCGGGCTATACCGGGACAGATACGCAGTATTTT